The present T cell receptor beta chain was sequenced within a study of PD-1 blockade in classical Hodgkin lymphoma (dated by TCRdb to about 2020). In terms of the full investigation: Nivolumab dosing was 3 mg/kg intravenously every 2 weeks, continuing until either disease progression or unacceptable toxicity. A peripheral blood immune signature of response to PD-1 blockade in classical Hodgkin lymphoma was defined using TCR beta sequencing and CyTOF. On the study overall, not on this receptor specifically: Patients starting nivolumab less than 1 year after ASCT had lower diversity and were excluded from later analyses to avoid confounding by immune reconstitution. The study was restricted to a single clinical trial cohort, and the causes of repertoire differences, possibly disease activity or prior therapy, were left undefined. Trial patients with a complete response had baseline diversity similar to that of newly diagnosed patients, while partial responders and progressors had significantly lower diversity. CD4+ but not CD8+ TCR diversity rose significantly by C4D1 (p=0.0027 vs p=0.16), most apparent in complete responders (p=0.02). Baseline TCR diversity was reported as lower in newly diagnosed patients than in healthy donors, and lower still in relapsed/refractory patients.

This specimen's time point label, per the study, means: cycle 1 day 1 (C1D1), immediately before nivolumab initiation. Every trial patient had relapsed following autologous stem cell transplantation, and prior brentuximab vedotin exposure was what differed among cohorts A, B and C. Using a Miltenyi CD4+ T cell isolation kit, CD4+ T cells were purified from thawed PBMCs through magnetic negative selection. The trial cohort comprised about 60 patients with relapsed/refractory classical Hodgkin lymphoma whose best overall responses were complete response, partial response or progressive disease. Trial patients were treated with single-agent nivolumab in the multi-cohort phase II CheckMate 205 trial. An independent review committee assessed best overall response by applying the 2007 International Working Group response criteria. PBMCs from the trial were collected at three points: immediately before nivolumab initiation (C1D1), and during therapy at cycle 2 day 1 and cycle 4 day 1. Peripheral blood was collected in 8 mL Vacutainer Cell Preparation Tubes, from which PBMCs were isolated by centrifugation and then cryopreserved. Purified CD4+ and CD8+ fractions were prepared only for cases in which an additional PBMC sample was available. On LS columns in a quadroMACS separator, the magnetically labelled cells were depleted, and the flow-through was collected as the purified fraction.

As to this clone: Its cognate antigen has yet to be identified. No qualities accompany the bases; no much larger clone lies one base away.

The Qiagen DNeasy kit was used to extract genomic DNA both from unsorted PBMCs and from the negatively selected CD4+ and CD8+ fractions. TCR beta CDR3 regions were amplified by immunoSEQ multiplex PCR using primers annealing to V and J segments. A synthetic immune receptor repertoire was used to minimize amplification bias, and any residual bias was removed computationally once sequencing was done. As for the authors' bioinformatics: Custom Python scripts were used to quantify repertoire diversity as the Shannon entropy index. Unsorted, CD4+ and CD8+ repertoires were analyzed separately, except for combined analyses in which CD4+ and CD8+ sequences were merged in silico. A clone was considered expanded if an increase in frequency of at least 2-fold after treatment relative to C1D1 was found, and a pseudocount of 0.5 was applied to clones undetected at baseline. Clones with 0 or 1 copy at C1D1 were defined as singleton clones, while clones with 2 or more copies were defined as non-singleton clones. Clones expanded in unsorted samples were labelled as CD4+, CD8+ or unknown by matching protein sequences in sorted samples from the same patient. Wilcoxon tests were applied to paired samples to test diversity changes from C1D1 to C4D1. Here the immuneACCESS table is served through TCRdb, limited to in-frame sequences with V and J called. Missing clones are a known gap in these copies; in checked studies unresolved V genes cover under half, and the rest lacks a known reason. The V and J calls and clone size are taken from that table; D and trimming were inferred from the DNA. In all, the sample holds about 24,000 clones, and roughly 84% of those were seen once. In total, the top ten clones hold less than 2% of the sample.

The CDR3 starts with the cysteine, ends with the phenylalanine, and has 14 residues. Here the CDR3 DNA is all that survives: 42 bases in frame from base 1. Per the germline V gene (reference sequence), SGHAT is the CDR1 and FQDESV is the CDR2. For this chain, trimming is 7 bases at the V end and 1 base at the J end, and the number of junction bases without a gene match is 4. The chain links TRBV11-1 with TRBJ1-1; 9 central bases correspond to TRBD1. The receptor comes from a human donor with classical Hodgkin lymphoma. The sample was CD4+ T cells from blood, taken at baseline. The bases read TGTGCCAGCACCGTGGGACAGGGGAACACTGAAGCTTTCTTT. Translated, this is CASTVGQGNTEAFF.